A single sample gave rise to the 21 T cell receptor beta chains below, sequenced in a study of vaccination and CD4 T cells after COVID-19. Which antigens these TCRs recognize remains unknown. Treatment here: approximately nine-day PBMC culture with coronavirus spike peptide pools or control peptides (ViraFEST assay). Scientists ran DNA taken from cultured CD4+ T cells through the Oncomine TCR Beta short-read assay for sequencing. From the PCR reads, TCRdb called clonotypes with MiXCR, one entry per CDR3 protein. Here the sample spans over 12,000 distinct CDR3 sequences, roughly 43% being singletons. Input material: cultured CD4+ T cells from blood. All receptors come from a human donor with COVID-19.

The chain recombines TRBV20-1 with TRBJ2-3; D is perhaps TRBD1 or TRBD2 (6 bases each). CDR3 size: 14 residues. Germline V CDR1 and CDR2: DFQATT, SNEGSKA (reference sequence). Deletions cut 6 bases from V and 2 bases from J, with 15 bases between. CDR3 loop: CSARRGATTDTQYF. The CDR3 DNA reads TGCAGTGCCCGAAGGGGGGCGACCACAGATACGCAGTATTTT.

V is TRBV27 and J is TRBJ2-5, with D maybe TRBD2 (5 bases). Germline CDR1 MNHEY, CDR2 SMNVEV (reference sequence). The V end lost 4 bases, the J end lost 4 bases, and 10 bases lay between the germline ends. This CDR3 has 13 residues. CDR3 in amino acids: CASSSSGTETQYF. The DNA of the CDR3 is TGTGCCAGCAGTTCCTCGGGAACAGAGACCCAGTACTTC.

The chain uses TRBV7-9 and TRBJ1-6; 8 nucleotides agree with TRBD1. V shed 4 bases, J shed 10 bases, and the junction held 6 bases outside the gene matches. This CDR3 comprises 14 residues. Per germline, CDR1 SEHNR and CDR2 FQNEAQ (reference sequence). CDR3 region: CASSWTGKSSPLHF. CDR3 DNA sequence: TGTGCCAGCAGCTGGACAGGGAAAAGCTCACCCCTCCACTTT.

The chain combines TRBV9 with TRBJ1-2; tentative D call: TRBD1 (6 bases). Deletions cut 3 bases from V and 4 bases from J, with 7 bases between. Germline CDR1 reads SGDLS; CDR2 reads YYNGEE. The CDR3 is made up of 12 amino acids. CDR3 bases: TGTGCCAGCAGCGCACAGGGCTATGGCTACACCTTC. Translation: CASSAQGYGYTF.

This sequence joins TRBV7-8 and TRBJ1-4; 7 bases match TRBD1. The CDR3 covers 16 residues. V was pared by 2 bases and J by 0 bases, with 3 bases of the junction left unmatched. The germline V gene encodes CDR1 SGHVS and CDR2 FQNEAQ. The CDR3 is CASSLRQGATNEKLFF. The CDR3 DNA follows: TGTGCCAGCAGCTTAAGGCAGGGGGCAACTAATGAAAAACTGTTTTTT. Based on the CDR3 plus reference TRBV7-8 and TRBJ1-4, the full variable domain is GAGVSQSPRYKVAKRGQDVALRCDPISGHVSLFWYQQALGQGPEFLTYFQNEAQLDKSGLPSDRFFAERPEGSVSTLKIQRTQQEDSAVYLCASSLRQGATNEKLFFGSGTQLSVL.

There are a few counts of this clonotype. The DNA of the CDR3 is TGTGCCAGCAGTTACTTTTCAGCTTCACCCCTCCACTTT. It specifies CASSYFSASPLHF. The gene calls are TRBV6-5 and TRBJ1-6, with D unclear. The germline V gene has CDR1 MNHEY and CDR2 SVGAGI. The CDR3 spans 13 residues. V gave up 1 base and J gave up 9 bases, with 7 bases separating them.

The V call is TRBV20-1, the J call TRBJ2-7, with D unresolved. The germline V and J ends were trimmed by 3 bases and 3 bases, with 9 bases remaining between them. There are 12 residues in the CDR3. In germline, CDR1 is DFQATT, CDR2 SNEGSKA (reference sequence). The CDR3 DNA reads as TGCAGTGCTAGTGTCCCCAACTACGAGCAGTACTTC. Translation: CSASVPNYEQYF.

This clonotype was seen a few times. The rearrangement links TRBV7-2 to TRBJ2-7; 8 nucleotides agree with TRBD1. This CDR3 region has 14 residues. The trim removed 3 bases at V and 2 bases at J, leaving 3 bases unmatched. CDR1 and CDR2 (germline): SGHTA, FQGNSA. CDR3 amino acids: CASSFGTGTYEQYF. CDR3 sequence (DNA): TGTGCCAGCAGCTTCGGGACAGGTACCTACGAGCAGTACTTC. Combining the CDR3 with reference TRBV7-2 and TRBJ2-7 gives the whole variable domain GAGVSQSPSNKVTEKGKDVELRCDPISGHTALYWYRQSLGQGLEFLIYFQGNSAPDKSGLPSDRFSAERTGGSVSTLTIQRTQQEDSAVYLCASSFGTGTYEQYFGPGTRLTVT.

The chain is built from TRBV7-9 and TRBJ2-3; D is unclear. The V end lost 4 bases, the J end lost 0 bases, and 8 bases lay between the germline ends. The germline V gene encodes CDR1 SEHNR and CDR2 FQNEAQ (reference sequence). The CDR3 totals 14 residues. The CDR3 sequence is CASSYGKSTDTQYF. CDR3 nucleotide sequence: TGTGCCAGCAGCTATGGTAAAAGCACAGATACGCAGTATTTT.

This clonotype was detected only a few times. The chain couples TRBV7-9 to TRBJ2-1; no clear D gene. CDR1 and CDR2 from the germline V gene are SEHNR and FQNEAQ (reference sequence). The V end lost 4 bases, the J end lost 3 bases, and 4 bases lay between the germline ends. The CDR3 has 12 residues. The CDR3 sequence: CASSSNYNEQFF. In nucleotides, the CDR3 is TGTGCCAGCAGCTCAAACTACAATGAGCAGTTCTTC.

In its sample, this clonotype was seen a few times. CDR3 DNA sequence: TGCAGTGCCAGGCCTGGGGAGACCCAGTACTTC. Its protein product is CSARPGETQYF. The V call is TRBV20-1, the J call TRBJ2-5, with D unclear. Trimming took 6 bases from V and 5 from J, leaving 10 bases between them. The length of the CDR3 is 11 residues. Germline assignment: CDR1 DFQATT and CDR2 SNEGSKA (reference sequence).

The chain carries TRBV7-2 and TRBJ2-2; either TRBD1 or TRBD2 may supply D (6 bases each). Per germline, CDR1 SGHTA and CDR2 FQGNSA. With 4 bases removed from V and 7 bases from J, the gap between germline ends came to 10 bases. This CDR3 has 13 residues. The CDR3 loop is CASSSQGGGELFF. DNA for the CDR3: TGTGCCAGCAGCTCACAGGGAGGCGGGGAGCTGTTTTTT.

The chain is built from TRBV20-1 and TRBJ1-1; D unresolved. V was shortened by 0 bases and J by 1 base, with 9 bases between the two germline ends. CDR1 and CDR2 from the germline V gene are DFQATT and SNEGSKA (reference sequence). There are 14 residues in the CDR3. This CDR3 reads CSARDHRPNTEAFF. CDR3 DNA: TGCAGTGCTAGAGATCACAGACCGAACACTGAAGCTTTCTTT.

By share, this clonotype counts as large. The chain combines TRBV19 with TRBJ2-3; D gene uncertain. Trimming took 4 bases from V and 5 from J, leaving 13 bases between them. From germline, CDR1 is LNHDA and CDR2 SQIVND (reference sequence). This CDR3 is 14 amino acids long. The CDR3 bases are TGTGCCAGTAGTAGTTCTACTGCAGAAGATACGCAGTATTTT. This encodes CASSSSTAEDTQYF.

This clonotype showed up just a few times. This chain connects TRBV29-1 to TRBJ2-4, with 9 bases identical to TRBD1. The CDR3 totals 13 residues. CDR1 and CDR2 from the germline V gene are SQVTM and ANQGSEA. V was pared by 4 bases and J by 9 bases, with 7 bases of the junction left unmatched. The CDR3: CSVVGGQGIIQYF. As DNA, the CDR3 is TGCAGCGTTGTAGGTGGACAGGGGATCATTCAGTACTTC.

This CDR3 is CASRTSGGTDTQYF. In nucleotides, the CDR3 is TGTGCCAGCAGGACTAGCGGGGGAACAGATACGCAGTATTTT. The rearrangement uses TRBV6-2 or TRBV6-3 and TRBJ2-3; TRBD2 aligns across 12 bases. CDR1 MNHEY and CDR2 SVGEGT come from the germline V gene. The V gene end was trimmed by 6 bases and the J gene end by 3 bases; junction bases not matched to a gene: 1. This CDR3 is 14 amino acids long.

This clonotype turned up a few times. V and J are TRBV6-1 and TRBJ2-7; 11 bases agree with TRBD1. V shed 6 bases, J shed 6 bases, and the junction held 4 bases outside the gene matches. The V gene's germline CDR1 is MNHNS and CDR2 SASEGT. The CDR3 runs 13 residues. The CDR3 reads CASSRDRGAEQYF. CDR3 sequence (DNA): TGTGCCAGCAGCAGGGACAGGGGGGCCGAGCAGTACTTC.

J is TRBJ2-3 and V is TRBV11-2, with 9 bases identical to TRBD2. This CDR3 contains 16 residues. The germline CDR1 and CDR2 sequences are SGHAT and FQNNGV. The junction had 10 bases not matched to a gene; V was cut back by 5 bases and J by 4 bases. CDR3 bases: TGTGCCAGCAGCCCCTTAGGCGGGGGGGCCCCAGATACGCAGTATTTT. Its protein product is CASSPLGGGAPDTQYF.

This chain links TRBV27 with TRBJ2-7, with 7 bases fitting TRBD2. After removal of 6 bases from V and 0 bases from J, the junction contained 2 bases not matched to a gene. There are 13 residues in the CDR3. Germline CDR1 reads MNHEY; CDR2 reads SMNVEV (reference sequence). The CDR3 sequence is CASSRGSSYEQYF. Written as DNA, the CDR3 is TGTGCCAGCAGCCGCGGGAGCTCCTACGAGCAGTACTTC.

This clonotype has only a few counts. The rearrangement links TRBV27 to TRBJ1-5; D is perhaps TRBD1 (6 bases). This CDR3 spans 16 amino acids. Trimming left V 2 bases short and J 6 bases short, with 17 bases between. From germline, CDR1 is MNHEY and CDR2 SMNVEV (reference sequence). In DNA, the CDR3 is TGTGCCAGCAGTTTAAGAGGCGCAGGGGATGGTCAGCCCCAGCATTTT. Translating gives CASSLRGAGDGQPQHF.

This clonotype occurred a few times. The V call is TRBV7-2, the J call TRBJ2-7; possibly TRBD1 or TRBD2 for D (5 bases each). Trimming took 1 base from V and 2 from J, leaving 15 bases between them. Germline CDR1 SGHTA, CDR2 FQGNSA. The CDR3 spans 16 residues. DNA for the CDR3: TGTGCCAGCAGCTTAGTTGGCAGGGACCCGGCCTACGAGCAGTACTTC. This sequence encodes CASSLVGRDPAYEQYF. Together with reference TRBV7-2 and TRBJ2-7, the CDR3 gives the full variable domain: GAGVSQSPSNKVTEKGKDVELRCDPISGHTALYWYRQSLGQGLEFLIYFQGNSAPDKSGLPSDRFSAERTGGSVSTLTIQRTQQEDSAVYLCASSLVGRDPAYEQYFGPGTRLTVT.